These 8 T cell receptor beta chains were sequenced from one sample in a study of shared clonotypes between healthy human individuals. Profiled with immunoSEQ multiplex PCR; TCRdb holds only in-frame clones, not every one. The sample consists of just over 2,000,000 clones, about 95% of them appearing once. Naive CD8 cells were CD45RO-negative, positively selected for CCR7, excluding terminally differentiated effector memory CD45RA+ cells. The source material was naive CD8+ T cells sorted from blood. The receptors were gathered from a man younger than 35 in good health.

This clone was counted once. The chain joins TRBV12-5 to TRBJ2-3; 9 bases fit TRBD2. Germline CDR1 and CDR2: LGHNT and FRNRAP. The CDR3 is 17 amino acids. Trimming cost V 3 bases and J 2 bases; bases outside gene matches: 9. The CDR3: CASGFQDRLAVTDTQYF. The CDR3 DNA reads as TGTGCTAGTGGTTTCCAAGACCGACTAGCGGTCACAGATACGCAGTATTTT.

The chain is built from TRBV4-3 and TRBJ1-4; TRBD1 matches 11 bases. CDR1 LGHNA and CDR2 YSLEER come from the germline V gene. V was clipped by 1 base and J by 6 bases; unmatched bases: 7. The CDR3 contains 17 residues. As DNA, the CDR3 is TGCGCCAGCAGCCAAGGGGAATCGGACAGGGGGCATGAAAAACTGTTTTTT. Amino acid sequence: CASSQGESDRGHEKLFF.

The rearrangement uses TRBV5-4 and TRBJ1-2; the D is unclear. Trimming took 4 bases from V and 4 from J, leaving 11 bases between them. Germline CDR1 reads SGHNT; CDR2 reads YYREEE (reference sequence). The CDR3 runs to 13 residues. CDR3 amino acids: CASSPPDLYGYTF. In nucleotides, the CDR3 is TGTGCCAGCAGCCCACCCGACCTCTATGGCTACACCTTC. Based on the CDR3 plus reference TRBV5-4 and TRBJ1-2, the full variable domain is ETGVTQSPTHLIKTRGQQVTLRCSSQSGHNTVSWYQQALGQGPQFIFQYYREEENGRGNFPPRFSGLQFPNYSSELNVNALELDDSALYLCASSPPDLYGYTFGSGTRLTVV.

The CDR3 protein is CASSQNDSPYEQYF. In DNA form, the CDR3 reads TGTGCCAGCAGTCAAAACGACAGCCCCTACGAGCAGTACTTC. This chain uses TRBV27 with TRBJ2-7; D might be TRBD1 (5 bases). The CDR3 loop spans 14 amino acids. CDR1 is MNHEY and CDR2 is SMNVEV in the germline V gene (reference sequence). The V end lost 5 bases, the J end lost 2 bases, and 13 bases lay between the germline ends.

This chain links TRBV11-2 with TRBJ2-7; D could derive from TRBD1 or TRBD2 (5 bases each). Trimming removed 5 bases from V and 7 bases from J, with 9 bases in between. CDR3 length: 11 residues. Looked up from germline, CDR1 is SGHAT and CDR2 is FQNNGV. The CDR3 reads CASSDGAEQYF. CDR3 sequence (DNA): TGTGCCAGCAGCGACGGGGCAGAGCAGTACTTC. Full variable domain (outside the CDR3, taken from reference TRBV11-2 and TRBJ2-7): EAGVAQSPRYKIIEKRQSVAFWCNPISGHATLYWYQQILGQGPKLLIQFQNNGVVDDSQLPKDRFSAERLKGVDSTLKIQPAKLEDSAVYLCASSDGAEQYFGPGTRLTVT.

V and J are TRBV6-5 and TRBJ2-2; 7 nucleotides align to TRBD1. Germline CDR1 MNHEY, CDR2 SVGAGI. J was trimmed by 7 bases and V by 6 bases; bases with no gene match: 11. The CDR3 runs to 15 residues. CDR3 in DNA: TGTGCCAGCAGCCTGATACTGACAGGGAGCGGGGAGCTGTTTTTT. This encodes CASSLILTGSGELFF.

The chain joins TRBV5-1 to TRBJ2-1; D unresolved. Looked up from germline, CDR1 is SGHRS and CDR2 is YFSETQ. This CDR3 region has 14 residues. The V end was cut by 0 bases, the J end by 8 bases, with 12 bases between. CDR3 DNA sequence: TGCGCCAGCAGCTTGGCCTCAGGCTGGCATGAGCAGTTCTTC. Protein product: CASSLASGWHEQFF. Filled out from reference TRBV5-1 and TRBJ2-1, the complete variable domain reads KAGVTQTPRYLIKTRGQQVTLSCSPISGHRSVSWYQQTPGQGLQFLFEYFSETQRNKGNFPGRFSGRQFSNSRSEMNVSTLELGDSALYLCASSLASGWHEQFFGPGTRLTVL.

This chain links TRBV2 with TRBJ2-1, with D possibly being TRBD2 (5 bases). The CDR3 sequence is 15 residues long. Trimming took 7 bases from V and 8 from J, leaving 21 bases between them. Per germline, CDR1 SNHLY and CDR2 FYNNEI. Here the CDR3 DNA reads TGTGCCAGCACAGTTTCCGGCCCCTTCGGGGATGAGCAGTTCTTC. Translated, it gives CASTVSGPFGDEQFF.